The entry below describes one T cell receptor beta chain. It has no known antigen specificity. No base qualities exist here, and no much larger clone lies one base off it. The CDR3 contains 16 residues, cysteine and phenylalanine counted. Here the CDR3 DNA is all that survives: 48 bases in frame from base 1. CDR1 and CDR2 (SGHAT, FQNNGV) derive from the germline V gene. Donors were approximately 42 systemically healthy Caucasian individuals from Russia aged roughly 6 to 100 years. Approximately 9.3 milliliters of peripheral blood were collected from each donor into EDTA-treated Vacutainer tubes. PBMCs were isolated by Ficoll-Paque density-gradient centrifugation, with at least 6.5 million obtained per sample. Trizol reagent was used to extract total RNA from the PBMCs, yielding at least 5 micrograms per sample. The percentages of naive CD45RAhigh/CD27high T cells were determined by flow cytometry on a PBMC aliquot from every donor.

This entry is derived from a study of blood T cells in healthy people across ages (dated by TCRdb to between 2014 and 2017). Turning to the overall study: In model experiments, roughly one uniquely barcoded TCR beta cDNA molecule per two T cells was captured by template switching. Donors of different ages were randomly distributed across sequencing lanes to avoid experimental bias. Donors were grouped into four age groups: young (average approximately 15 years), middle-aged (39), aged (around 60) and long-lived (around 80). Using deep sequencing normalized with unique cDNA molecular identifiers, the study measured how TCR beta repertoire diversity changes with age. The study analyzed two additional independent replicas of 1 million unique cDNA reads from the same blood draw for two donors, one aged 18 to 30 and one aged 80 or older. General study outcomes and caveats: Observed TCR beta diversity per million T cells fell roughly linearly with age, and a significant reduction was already apparent by age about 38. Because profiling used bulk unsorted PBMCs, naive and antigen-experienced compartments could not be compared conclusively. Estimates of total diversity based on one million sequenced T cells were regarded as lower bounds and as underestimates. There was a strong correlation between observed TCR beta diversity and the percentage of naive T cells measured by flow cytometry. The CMV infection status of donors was not known, potentially confounding age-related changes in expanded clonotypes. Compared with the aged group, the long-lived group had more naive CD4+ T cells, fewer expanded clones and increased TCR diversity, a pattern suggesting age selection.

The library was made by 5' RACE. TCRdb lists the instrument as Illumina HiSeq 2500. A second PCR of 7 to 11 cycles was performed with a sample-barcoded 5' primer and a J-beta primer mix. A unique molecular identifier was introduced onto each TCR beta cDNA molecule by a template-switch 5' adaptor carrying 12 random nucleotides. At least 2.5 million CDR3-containing paired-end reads were obtained from each sample. First-strand cDNA synthesis was performed from all RNA using the Mint cDNA synthesis kit, with priming by a TRBC-specific oligonucleotide. All cDNA was treated with uracil-DNA glycosylase and then went through a first 18-cycle PCR with the universal primers M1SS and BC2_uni_R. Processing in the source paper ran as follows. Each sample was normalized by randomly selecting 1 million high-quality reads, each carrying a distinct molecular identifier. Reads with shared molecular identifiers were discarded instead of being binned into consensus sequences. MiTCR, set to a Q25 quality threshold and the strictest error-elimination algorithm, was used for CDR3 identification, clonotype clustering and error correction. A nonparametric unseen species model with Euler transformation was used to estimate lower-bound total TCR beta diversity. The public reads were reprocessed in TCRdb via fastp at Q25 and MiXCR, keeping in-frame beta chains. Under each unique CDR3 protein, matching rows form one entry showing the most common genes and DNA. The V and J calls reflect TCRdb's pipeline rather than the authors' work. A total of around 940,000 distinct CDR3 sequences appear in this sample, roughly 50% of them only once. Clones ranked in the top ten supply roughly 23% of the sample.

The source material was blood. Recombination linked TRBV11-2 to TRBJ2-4; the D gene cannot be named for sure. Matching the DNA end better, TRBJ2-7 makes the J call doubtful. The origin of this receptor is a woman aged 55-69 years in good health. The nucleotides read TGTGCCAGCAGCTTATCGGGCAGCGTGAGCTCCTACGAGCAGTACTTC. This is translated as CASSLSGSVSSYEQYF.